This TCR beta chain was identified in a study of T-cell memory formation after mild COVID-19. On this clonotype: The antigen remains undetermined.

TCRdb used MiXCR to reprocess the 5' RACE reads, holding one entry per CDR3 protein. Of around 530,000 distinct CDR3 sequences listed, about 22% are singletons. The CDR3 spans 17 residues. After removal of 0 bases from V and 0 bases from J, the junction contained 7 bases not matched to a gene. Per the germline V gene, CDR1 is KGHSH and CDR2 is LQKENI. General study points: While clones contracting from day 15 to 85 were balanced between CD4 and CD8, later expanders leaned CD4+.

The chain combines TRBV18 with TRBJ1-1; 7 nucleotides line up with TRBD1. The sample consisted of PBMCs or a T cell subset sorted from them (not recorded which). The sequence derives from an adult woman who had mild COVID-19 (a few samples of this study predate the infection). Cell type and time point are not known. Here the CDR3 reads CASSPPPGTDMNTEAFF. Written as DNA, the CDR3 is TGTGCCAGCTCACCACCCCCGGGGACAGACATGAACACTGAAGCTTTCTTT.